The 11 T cell receptor beta chains given below trace back to one sample, sequenced in a study of blood T cell repertoires in COVID-19. Repertoires were generated with immunoSEQ multiplex PCR, while TCRdb's copy carries only in-frame clones and drops some. Among some 150,000 clones listed, approximately 84% were seen once. Sequencing used peripheral blood. The receptors here all came from a human donor in a cohort sampled during active COVID-19.

The rearrangement links TRBV11-2 to TRBJ1-5, with a possible D match to TRBD1 (6 bases). Between the trimmed V and J ends, which lost 3 bases and 6 bases, there was a span of 15 bases. CDR1 is SGHAT, CDR2 FQNNGV, per germline. The CDR3 sequence is 15 residues long. This CDR3 is CASSLSGGAFQPQHF. In DNA, the CDR3 is TGTGCCAGCAGCTTGAGCGGGGGCGCGTTTCAGCCCCAGCATTTT.

The gene calls are TRBV5-4 and TRBJ2-5; TRBD1 aligns across 8 bases. Germline loops: CDR1 SGHNT, CDR2 YYREEE (reference sequence). This CDR3 is built from 14 residues. J gave up 2 bases and V 4 bases, and 4 bases lay outside the gene matches. The CDR3 nucleotides are TGTGCCAGCAGCCGCGACAGGGGACAAGAGACCCAGTACTTC. It translates to CASSRDRGQETQYF.

CDR3 region: CASSLPGQTSGNTIYF. The CDR3 nucleotides read TGTGCCAGCAGCTTGCCCGGACAGACGTCTGGAAACACCATATATTTT. The chain recombines TRBV7-2 with TRBJ1-3; TRBD1 is a possible D gene (6 bases). Germline V gives CDR1 SGHTA, CDR2 FQGNSA. This CDR3 has 16 amino acids. V lost 3 bases, J lost 1 base, and 13 bases lay in between.

This clone was counted many times. This rearrangement joins TRBV18 to TRBJ2-7; 7 nucleotides match TRBD1. This CDR3 comprises 15 residues. Germline V gene data show CDR1 as KGHSH and CDR2 as LQKENI. V gave up 3 bases and J gave up 2 bases; unmatched junction bases: 7. This CDR3 reads CASSPEYRGPYEQYF. CDR3 coding DNA: TGTGCCAGCTCACCTGAGTACAGGGGCCCCTACGAGCAGTACTTC.

The J gene is TRBJ2-7, the V gene TRBV2, with 8 nucleotides matching TRBD2. Germline loops: CDR1 SNHLY, CDR2 FYNNEI. The CDR3 contains 13 residues. V was pared by 5 bases and J by 5 bases, with 5 bases of the junction left unmatched. The CDR3 sequence is CASSQRGTNEQYF. The CDR3 DNA reads TGTGCCAGCAGTCAGCGGGGGACGAACGAGCAGTACTTC. The variable domain in full, with the rest retrieved from reference TRBV2 and TRBJ2-7, is EPEVTQTPSHQVTQMGQEVILRCVPISNHLYFYWYRQILGQKVEFLVSFYNNEISEKSEIFDDQFSVERPDGSNFTLKIRSTKLEDSAMYFCASSQRGTNEQYFGPGTRLTVT.

The rearrangement links TRBV9 to TRBJ2-2; possibly TRBD2 for D (5 bases). Germline lookup yields CDR1 SGDLS and CDR2 YYNGEE. The CDR3 consists of 12 residues. V was pared by 3 bases and J by 8 bases, with 8 bases between. The CDR3 DNA reads TGTGCCAGCAGCGAAGAGGGTGGGGAGCTGTTTTTT. Its translation: CASSEEGGELFF.

This chain uses TRBV6-5 with TRBJ2-5, with a possible D match to TRBD2 (6 bases). Germline V lookup: CDR1 MNHEY, CDR2 SVGAGI. CDR3 size: 14 residues. The germline V and J ends were trimmed by 5 bases and 1 base, with 11 bases remaining between them. CDR3 sequence reads: CASSPGTPQETQYF. In DNA, the CDR3 is TGTGCCAGCAGTCCAGGGACTCCCCAAGAGACCCAGTACTTC.

The CDR3 protein is CAWSVGRNYGYTF. CDR3 nucleotide sequence: TGTGCCTGGAGTGTAGGCAGGAACTATGGCTACACCTTC. V is TRBV30 and J is TRBJ1-2; D not resolved. The V end was cut by 0 bases, the J end by 2 bases, with 7 bases between. The length of the CDR3 is 13 residues. Germline lookup yields CDR1 GTSNPN and CDR2 SVGIG (reference sequence).

Only a few counts were recorded for this clone. This chain links TRBV6-1 with TRBJ2-7, with D maybe TRBD2 (5 bases). V was pared by 3 bases and J by 3 bases, with 24 bases between. The germline V gene has CDR1 MNHNS and CDR2 SASEGT. This CDR3 spans 18 amino acids. Here the CDR3 DNA reads TGTGCCAGCAGTGACCTCAGTAGGACTCACCTACCGAGCTACGAGCAGTACTTC. This translates into CASSDLSRTHLPSYEQYF.

The V and J genes are TRBV19 and TRBJ1-3, with D maybe TRBD1 (5 bases). The ends were cut back, 5 bases at V and 2 bases at J, with 10 bases in the middle. This CDR3 has 14 residues. CDR1 and CDR2 from the germline V gene are LNHDA and SQIVND (reference sequence). CDR3 bases: TGTGCCAGTAGTCCGACAGCTACTGGAAACACCATATATTTT. Translated: CASSPTATGNTIYF.

The chain joins TRBV6-2 or TRBV6-3 to TRBJ1-4; D is perhaps TRBD1 (6 bases). The length of the CDR3 is 16 residues. The V and J ends lost 0 bases and 10 bases respectively, with 18 bases between them. The germline V gene encodes CDR1 MNHEY and CDR2 SVGEGT. The CDR3 nucleotides are TGTGCCAGCAGTTACTCGAACACAGGGCCGTCCCGAAAACTGTTTTTT. This encodes CASSYSNTGPSRKLFF.